The clone carrying this TCR beta chain was picked up a small number of times. One junction end disagrees with the germline gene, perhaps due to a read error. This CDR3 has 12 residues. CDR1 and CDR2 from the germline V gene are LNHDA and SQIVND (reference sequence). The data are from a study of beta chain features in type 1 diabetes. Sequenced material consisted of expressed TCRB transcripts (all of the isolated RNA was reverse transcribed). The repertoire was sequenced with immunoSEQ multiplex PCR; TCRdb's copy has only in-frame clones and lacks some. Found here are 350,000 to 400,000 clones, around 16% of them singletons; the top ten hold approximately 0.02%.

Sequences were obtained from naive CD4+ T cells from blood. The chain employs TRBV19 and TRBJ2-5, with D uncertain. This sequence originates from a young woman in good health. CDR3 bases: TGTGCCAGTAGAGGTAAACTGGAGAGCCAGTACTTC. Protein sequence: CASRGKLESQYF.